This is a list of T cell receptor beta chains from one sample in a study of blood T cell repertoires in COVID-19. The repertoire was sequenced with immunoSEQ multiplex PCR; TCRdb's copy has only in-frame clones and lacks some. Seen here are approximately 250,000 clones, approximately 89% observed once, and the top ten hold about 3%. The specimen was PBMCs or T cells enriched from blood (not recorded which). Source of these receptors: a man between 35 and 55 years old who had been exposed to COVID-19. The CDR3 runs from the conserved cysteine through the conserved F or W. D genes are given only for firm matches. Clone size appears in some rows only: once, few, many, or a class for an expanded clone.

NA,TRBV11-2,NA,TRBJ2-1,TGTGCCAGCAACATAGCGGAGGTCGATGAGCAGTTCTTC,CASNIAEVDEQFF
NA,TRBV3-1/TRBV3-2,NA,TRBJ2-1,TGTGCCAGCAGCCAAGATGCGAGTGCTAGCTCCAATGAGCAGTTCTTC,CASSQDASASSNEQFF
NA,TRBV4-3,NA,TRBJ1-5,TGCGCCAGCAGCCAAGATTGGGGGGTGGGTCAGCCCCAGCATTTT,CASSQDWGVGQPQHF
TRBD1,TRBV19,few,TRBJ1-1,TGTGCCAGTAGTATCCAGGGGACAGGGAACACTGAAGCTTTCTTT,CASSIQGTGNTEAFF
NA,TRBV13,NA,TRBJ1-1,TGTGCCAGCAGCTGGGGGAGGAGGGGGAACACTGAAGCTTTCTTT,CASSWGRRGNTEAFF
TRBD1,TRBV11-2,NA,TRBJ2-6,TGTGCCAGCAGCCGGGACAGGGTTACTGGGGCCAACGTCCTGACTTTC,CASSRDRVTGANVLTF
NA,TRBV28,NA,TRBJ1-1,TGTGCCAGCAGAGGGGGGGGACGAGCGAACACTGAAGCTTTCTTT,CASRGGGRANTEAFF
TRBD1,TRBV9,NA,TRBJ2-2,TGTGCCAGCAGCGTAGGGACAGGGTCGGCCGGGGAGCTGTTTTTT,CASSVGTGSAGELFF
TRBD2,TRBV6-4,NA,TRBJ2-1,TGTGCCAGCAGCGACGAACTAGCGCCATACAATGAGCAGTTCTTC,CASSDELAPYNEQFF
TRBD2,TRBV27,NA,TRBJ2-7,TGTGCCAGCAGTTATAGCGGGAGCTCCTACGAGCAGTACTTC,CASSYSGSSYEQYF
NA,TRBV28,NA,TRBJ1-5,TGTGCCAGCACCCGTCCAGGGCGGCTCGGTCAGCCCCAGCATTTT,CASTRPGRLGQPQHF
NA,TRBV24-1,NA,TRBJ2-2,TGTGCCACCAGTGACCGGACAGACGACACCGGGGAGCTGTTTTTT,CATSDRTDDTGELFF
TRBD2,TRBV3-1/TRBV3-2,NA,TRBJ2-1,TGTGCCAGCAGCCCCGGGACTAGCGGGAGAACGAGTATCTTCTACAATGAGCAGTTCTTC,CASSPGTSGRTSIFYNEQFF
NA,TRBV23-1,once,TRBJ2-3,TGCGCCAGCAGTCCGGACAGTCTGCACAGTACAGATACGCAGTATTTT,CASSPDSLHSTDTQYF
NA,TRBV6-5,NA,TRBJ1-2,TGTGCCAGTTTTGGGGGCCCTTGGGGCTATGGCTACACCTTC,CASFGGPWGYGYTF
TRBD1,TRBV28,NA,TRBJ2-2,TGTGCCAGGGGGGGGACAGGGGTCACCGGGGAGCTGTTTTTT,CARGGTGVTGELFF
NA,TRBV15,NA,TRBJ2-7,TGTGCCACCAGCAGAGATCAGGACAGCTACTTCGCCGAGCAGTACTTC,CATSRDQDSYFAEQYF
NA,TRBV3-1/TRBV3-2,NA,TRBJ1-1,TGTGCCAGCAGCCCCCCCGGTGTCTCTGAAGCTTTCTTT,CASSPPGVSEAFF
TRBD1,TRBV7-9,NA,TRBJ2-7,TGTGCCAGCAGCACCCGACAGGGGGCCCACTACGAGCAGTACTTC,CASSTRQGAHYEQYF
TRBD1,TRBV6-5,NA,TRBJ1-5,TGTGCCAGCAGTCCGGACAGGGGAACTCAGCCCCAGCATTTT,CASSPDRGTQPQHF
TRBD2,TRBV11-3,NA,TRBJ2-1,TGTGCCAGCAGGGGACTAGCGGGAGATGAGCAGTTCTTC,CASRGLAGDEQFF
NA,TRBV7-2,NA,TRBJ2-7,TGTGCCAGCTCCACTAGCCCCTACGAGCAGTACTTC,CASSTSPYEQYF
NA,TRBV6-2/TRBV6-3,NA,TRBJ1-1,TGTGCCAGCAGCCCGCGGGATATGAACACTGAAGCTTTCTTT,CASSPRDMNTEAFF
TRBD1,TRBV5-1,NA,TRBJ1-2,TGCGCCAGCAGCTCCGGGACAGGCAATGGCTACACCTTC,CASSSGTGNGYTF
TRBD2,TRBV6-5,NA,TRBJ2-5,TGTGCCAGCAGCCTAGCGGGGGAGACCCAGTACTTC,CASSLAGETQYF
NA,TRBV4-1,NA,TRBJ1-1,TGCGCCAGCTACGACAAACTGAACACTGAAGCTTTCTTT,CASYDKLNTEAFF
TRBD1,TRBV7-9,NA,TRBJ1-4,TGTGCCAGCAGCCCTGGGGACAGGACATTTAATGAAAAACTGTTTTTT,CASSPGDRTFNEKLFF
NA,TRBV28,NA,TRBJ1-2,TGTGCCAGCAACTCCGTGTCAGGGTTTGGCTACACCTTC,CASNSVSGFGYTF
NA,TRBV19,NA,TRBJ2-7,TGTGCCAGTAGGAAAGGACAGAATTTACAACCCTACGAGCAGTACTTC,CASRKGQNLQPYEQYF
TRBD1,TRBV11-3,NA,TRBJ1-2,TGTGCCAGCAGCTTAACGGGGGCAGGGGGCCTAAACTATGGCTACACCTTC,CASSLTGAGGLNYGYTF
NA,TRBV2,NA,TRBJ2-1,TGTGCCAGCATGCCGGACTTACCGAGGGATGAGCAGTTCTTC,CASMPDLPRDEQFF
NA,TRBV30,NA,TRBJ1-1,TGTGCCTGGAGTGCTAGCAAGACATCGATGAACACTGAAGCTTTCTTT,CAWSASKTSMNTEAFF
TRBD2,TRBV6-4,few,TRBJ2-1,TGTGCCAGCAGTGATATCCCCGGAACTAGCGCCAACAATGAGCAGTTCTTC,CASSDIPGTSANNEQFF
TRBD2,TRBV28,NA,TRBJ2-3,TGTGCCAGCAGTTTTCGGGGGGAGCCGACAGATACGCAGTATTTT,CASSFRGEPTDTQYF
NA,TRBV30,NA,TRBJ1-5,TGTGCCTGGAGTCAAGGAGGGCTAGGGCCCCAGCATTTT,CAWSQGGLGPQHF
TRBD1,TRBV7-3,NA,TRBJ1-6,TGTGCCAGCAGCTTAACGGCAGGGGGGATTTCACCCCTCCACTTT,CASSLTAGGISPLHF
NA,TRBV14,NA,TRBJ1-4,TGTGCCAGCAGCCAAGATCCCCAGGCTAATGAAAAACTGTTTTTT,CASSQDPQANEKLFF
NA,TRBV29-1,few,TRBJ1-4,TGCAGCGCCAGGGGAATCGGTAATGAAAAACTGTTTTTT,CSARGIGNEKLFF
NA,TRBV4-1,NA,TRBJ2-1,TGCGCCAGCAGCCAATTAGGGGGCTCCTACAATGAGCAGTTCTTC,CASSQLGGSYNEQFF
TRBD1,TRBV5-5,NA,TRBJ1-1,TGTGCCAGCAGCTTACCGGGACAGGGTCCTCCTGAAGCTTTCTTT,CASSLPGQGPPEAFF
TRBD2,TRBV5-1,NA,TRBJ2-1,TGCGCCAGCAGGGGGACTAGCGAGAACTACAATGAGCAGTTCTTC,CASRGTSENYNEQFF
TRBD1,TRBV9,NA,TRBJ1-2,TGTGCCAGCAGCGAAGTGACAGGGGAAGGAGGGGGCTACACCTTC,CASSEVTGEGGGYTF
TRBD1,TRBV19,NA,TRBJ1-2,TGTGCCAGTAGTATGGAACAGGGGGGCTATGGCTACACCTTC,CASSMEQGGYGYTF
TRBD2,TRBV5-6,NA,TRBJ2-2,TGTGCCAGCACCCTGGGACTAGCGGGAGCGAGCGGGGAGCTGTTTTTT,CASTLGLAGASGELFF
TRBD1,TRBV11-3,NA,TRBJ1-4,TGTGCCAGCAGCCCCAGGGACAGGGGAGAAAATGAAAAACTGTTTTTT,CASSPRDRGENEKLFF
NA,TRBV27,once,TRBJ1-5,TGTGCCAGCAGTTTTTTAGGAGGGTCTGGCAATCAGCCCCAGCATTTT,CASSFLGGSGNQPQHF
NA,TRBV6-5,once,TRBJ1-3,TGTGCCAGCAGGACTGACGGAAGAAACACCATATATTTT,CASRTDGRNTIYF
NA,TRBV18,NA,TRBJ1-1,TGTGCCAGCTCAACCAACAGGGACACTGAAGCTTTCTTT,CASSTNRDTEAFF
TRBD1,TRBV11-3,NA,TRBJ1-2,TGTGCCAGCAGCCCCGGGACAGCCGACCGCTATGGCTACACCTTC,CASSPGTADRYGYTF
NA,TRBV24-1,NA,TRBJ1-5,TGTGCCACCAGTGATTCTCAGGCAGGGGCGGATCAGCCCCAGCATTTT,CATSDSQAGADQPQHF